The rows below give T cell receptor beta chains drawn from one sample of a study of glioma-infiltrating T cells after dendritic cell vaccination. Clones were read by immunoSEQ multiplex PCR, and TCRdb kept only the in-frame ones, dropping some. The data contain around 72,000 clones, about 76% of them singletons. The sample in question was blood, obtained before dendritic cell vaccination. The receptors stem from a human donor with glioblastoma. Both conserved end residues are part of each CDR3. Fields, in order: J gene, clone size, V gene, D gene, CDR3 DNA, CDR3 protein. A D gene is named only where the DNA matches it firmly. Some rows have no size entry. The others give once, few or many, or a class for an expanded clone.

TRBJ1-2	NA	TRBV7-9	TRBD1	TGTGCCAGCAGCTTAGATGGGACAGGGAACTATGGCTACACCTTC	CASSLDGTGNYGYTF
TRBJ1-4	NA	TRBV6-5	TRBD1	TGTGCCAGCAGTCAGGGGGAGATTGGGGAAAAACTGTTTTTT	CASSQGEIGEKLFF
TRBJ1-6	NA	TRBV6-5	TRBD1	TGTGCCAGCAGTTACTCTCCAGGGGGTGGTAATTCACCCCTCCACTTT	CASSYSPGGGNSPLHF
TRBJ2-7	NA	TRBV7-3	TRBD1	TGTGCCAGCAGCTACTGGACAGGACCTTCCTACGAGCAGTACTTC	CASSYWTGPSYEQYF
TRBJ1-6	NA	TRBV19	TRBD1	TGTGCCAGTAGTATTACAGGGGCCTCATCACCCCTCCACTTT	CASSITGASSPLHF
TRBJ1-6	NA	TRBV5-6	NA	TGTGCCAGCAGCCGGGATAGAATTAATTCACCCCTCCACTTT	CASSRDRINSPLHF
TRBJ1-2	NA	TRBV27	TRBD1	TGTGCCAGCAGTTTACGACAGGGGATGGGCAACACCTTC	CASSLRQGMGNTF
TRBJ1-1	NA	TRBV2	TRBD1	TGTGCCAGCAGGGAGCCGACAGGGAACATTATGAACACTGAAGCTTTCTTT	CASREPTGNIMNTEAFF
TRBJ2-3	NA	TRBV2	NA	TGTGCCAGCAGTGAAGGTTTGAGTCTACTCACGAATACGCAGTATTTT	CASSEGLSLLTNTQYF
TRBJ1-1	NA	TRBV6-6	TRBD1	TGTGCCAGCAGCAGACAGGGGGCCCACACTGAAGCTTTCTTT	CASSRQGAHTEAFF
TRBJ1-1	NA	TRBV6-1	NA	TGTGCCAGCAGTGAGCTAACTACAAGGAACACTGAAGCTTTCTTT	CASSELTTRNTEAFF
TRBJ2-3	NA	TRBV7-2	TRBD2	TGTGCCAGCAGCGCGGGACTAGCGGGGGGCACAGATACGCAGTATTTT	CASSAGLAGGTDTQYF
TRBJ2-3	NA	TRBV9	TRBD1	TGTGCCAGCAGCGTGACAGGGTTTAGCACAGATACGCAGTATTTT	CASSVTGFSTDTQYF
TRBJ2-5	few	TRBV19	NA	TGTGCCAGTGCACCGGGGGGCAGTCAAGAGACCCAGTACTTC	CASAPGGSQETQYF
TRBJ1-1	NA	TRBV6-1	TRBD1	TGTGCCAGCAGTCTTAGGACAGGGCTGAACACTGAAGCTTTCTTT	CASSLRTGLNTEAFF
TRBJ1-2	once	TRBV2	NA	TGTGCCAGCAGTGAAGCGCTTCTACGCTATGGCTACACCTTC	CASSEALLRYGYTF
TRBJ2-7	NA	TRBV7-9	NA	TGTGCCAGCCTACCCCTCTGGACAAATTCCTACGAGCAGTACTTC	CASLPLWTNSYEQYF
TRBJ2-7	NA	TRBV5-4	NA	TGTGCCAGCAGCTTGGAGCCAGCGAGCTCCTACGAGCAGTACTTC	CASSLEPASSYEQYF
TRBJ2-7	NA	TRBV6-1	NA	TGTGCCAGCAGTCCCCTCACCCTCCTGGCTGGCGAGCAGTACTTC	CASSPLTLLAGEQYF
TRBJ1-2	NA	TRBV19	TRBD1	TGTGCCAGTAGTGCAAATCAGGGGGCGCACGGCTACACCTTC	CASSANQGAHGYTF
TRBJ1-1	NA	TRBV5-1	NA	TGCGCCAGCAGCTTCGGACAGACTGAAGCTTTCTTT	CASSFGQTEAFF
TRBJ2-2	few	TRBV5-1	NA	TGCGCCAGCAGCTTGGCCATCCAGGGTCCCGGGGAGCTGTTTTTT	CASSLAIQGPGELFF
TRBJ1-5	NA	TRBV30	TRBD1	TGTGCCTGGACCCCTCAGGGGGATTATCAGCCCCAGCATTTT	CAWTPQGDYQPQHF
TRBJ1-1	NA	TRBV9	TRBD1	TGTGCCAGCAGCGTTTCGGACAGGGTGAACACTGAAGCTTTCTTT	CASSVSDRVNTEAFF
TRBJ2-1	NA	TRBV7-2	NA	TGTGCCAGCAGCTTATCCCAGGGAGGCAATGAGCAGTTCTTC	CASSLSQGGNEQFF
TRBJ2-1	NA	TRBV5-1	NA	TGCGCCAGCAACAGGGAGGGACAGGAATACAATGAGCAGTTCTTC	CASNREGQEYNEQFF
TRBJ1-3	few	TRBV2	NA	TGTGCCAGCAGTGAACGTGGAGGTGGAAACACCATATATTTT	CASSERGGGNTIYF
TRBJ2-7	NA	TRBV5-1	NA	TGCGCCAGCAGCACCCTCCTCGGGGGGACAAGTTCCTACGAGCAGTACTTC	CASSTLLGGTSSYEQYF
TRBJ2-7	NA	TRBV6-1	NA	TGTGCCAGCAGTGGTCTTGAGGGTTCCTACGAGCAGTACTTC	CASSGLEGSYEQYF
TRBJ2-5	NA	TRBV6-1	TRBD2	TGTGCCAGCAGTAGCGGGGGGGCGCGAGAGACCCAGTACTTC	CASSSGGARETQYF
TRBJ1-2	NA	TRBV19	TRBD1	TGTGCCAGTAGTAGCCCGCGGGACAGTTCCTATGGCTACACCTTC	CASSSPRDSSYGYTF
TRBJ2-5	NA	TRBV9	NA	TGTGCCAGCAGCCCCCACCCGGTATCAGGCCCAGAGACCCAGTACTTC	CASSPHPVSGPETQYF
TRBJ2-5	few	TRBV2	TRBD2	TGTGCCAGCAGCCGACCCCTAGCGGGGGGGCGAGGGCAAGAGACCCAGTACTTC	CASSRPLAGGRGQETQYF
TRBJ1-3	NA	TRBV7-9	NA	TGTGCCAGCAGCTTAGCGGGGCGCTCTGGAAACACCATATATTTT	CASSLAGRSGNTIYF
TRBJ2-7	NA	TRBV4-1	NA	TGCGCCAGCAGCCAAGATATAACGAGCGAGCAGTACTTC	CASSQDITSEQYF
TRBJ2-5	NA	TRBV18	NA	TGTGCCAGCTCATCAGGGGGGAAGAAGGAGACCCAGTACTTC	CASSSGGKKETQYF
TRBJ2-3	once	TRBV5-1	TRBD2	TGCGCCAGCAGTTCTGGACTAGCCGCAGATACGCAGTATTTT	CASSSGLAADTQYF
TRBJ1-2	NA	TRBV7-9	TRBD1	TGTGCCAGCAGCTCAGAGACAGGGTCGAATGGCTACACCTTC	CASSSETGSNGYTF
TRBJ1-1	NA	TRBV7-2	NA	TGTGCCAGCAGACCATCCCCCGGGGGAGGGACTGAAGCTTTCTTT	CASRPSPGGGTEAFF
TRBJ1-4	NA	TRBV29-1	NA	TGCAGCGTTGAGGACAGCCTTGCAACTAATGAAAAACTGTTTTTT	CSVEDSLATNEKLFF
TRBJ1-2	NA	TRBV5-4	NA	TGTGCCAGCAGCGGCAGCCGGTCGGGGGGGCGGTACACCTTC	CASSGSRSGGRYTF
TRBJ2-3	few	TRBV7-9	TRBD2	TGTGCCAGCAGCTGGGGGGGAGATACGCAGTATTTT	CASSWGGDTQYF
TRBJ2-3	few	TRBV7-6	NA	TGTGCCAGCAGTGGGGCGCATAGCACAGATACGCAGTATTTT	CASSGAHSTDTQYF
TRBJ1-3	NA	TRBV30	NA	TGTGCCTGGAGTGTACGGGGAAACACCGTATATTTT	CAWSVRGNTVYF
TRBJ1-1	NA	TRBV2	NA	TGTGCCAGCAGGCCCAGGCGTCAGGAAGCTTTCTTT	CASRPRRQEAFF
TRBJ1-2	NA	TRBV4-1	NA	TGCGCCAGCAGCCAGGGTCCCAGATGGGGAGACTATGGCTACACCTTC	CASSQGPRWGDYGYTF
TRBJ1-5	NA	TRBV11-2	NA	TGTGCCAGCAGCCTCGACAGTCGCAATCAGCCCCAGCATTTT	CASSLDSRNQPQHF
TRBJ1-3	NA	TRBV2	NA	TGTGCCAGCAGTGAAAGTTTGAGCTCTGGAAACACCATATATTTT	CASSESLSSGNTIYF
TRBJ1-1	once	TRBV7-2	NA	TGTGCCAGCAGCTCCGTCACTGAAGCTTTCTTT	CASSSVTEAFF
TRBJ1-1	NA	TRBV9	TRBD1	TGTGCCAGCAGCCCGAGGACAGGCACTGAAGCTTTCTTT	CASSPRTGTEAFF
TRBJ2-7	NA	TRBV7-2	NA	TGTGCCAGCAGCTTAACCGGGAGCTCCTACGAGCAGTACTTC	CASSLTGSSYEQYF
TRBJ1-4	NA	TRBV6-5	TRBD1	TGTGCCAGCAGCTCTTTGGGACAGGGGGAAAAACTGTTTTTT	CASSSLGQGEKLFF
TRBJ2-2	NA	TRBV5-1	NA	TGCGCCAGCAGCTTGGGTGGGGACTTGAACACCGGGGAGCTGTTTTTT	CASSLGGDLNTGELFF